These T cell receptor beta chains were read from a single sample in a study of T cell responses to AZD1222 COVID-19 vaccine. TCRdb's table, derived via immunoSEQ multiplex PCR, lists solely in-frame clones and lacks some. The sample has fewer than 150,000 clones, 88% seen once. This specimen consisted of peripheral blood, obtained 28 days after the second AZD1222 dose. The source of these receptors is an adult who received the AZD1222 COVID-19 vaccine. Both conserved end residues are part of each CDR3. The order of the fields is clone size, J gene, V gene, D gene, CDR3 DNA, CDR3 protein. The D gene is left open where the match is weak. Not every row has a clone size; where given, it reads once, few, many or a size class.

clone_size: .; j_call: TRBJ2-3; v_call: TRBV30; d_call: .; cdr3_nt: TGTGCCTGGAGCGAGAGTTATATGGCCACAGATACGCAGTATTTT; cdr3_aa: CAWSESYMATDTQYF
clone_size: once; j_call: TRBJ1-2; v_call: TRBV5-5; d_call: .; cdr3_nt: TGTGCCAGCAGCATCCTACAGGGTAGCTATGGCTACACCTTC; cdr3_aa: CASSILQGSYGYTF
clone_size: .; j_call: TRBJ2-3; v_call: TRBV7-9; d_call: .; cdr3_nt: TGTGCCAGCAGCTTAGGCGAGTCGGCAGATACGCAGTATTTT; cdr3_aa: CASSLGESADTQYF
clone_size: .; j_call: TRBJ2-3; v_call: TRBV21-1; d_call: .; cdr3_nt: TGTGCCAGCAGCAAATTAGGAGCGGGAGGTCTCCCTAGCACAGATACGCAGTATTTT; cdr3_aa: CASSKLGAGGLPSTDTQYF
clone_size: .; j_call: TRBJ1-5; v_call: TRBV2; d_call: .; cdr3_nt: TGTGCCAGCAACGGCAGACACAATCAGCCCCAGCATTTT; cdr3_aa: CASNGRHNQPQHF
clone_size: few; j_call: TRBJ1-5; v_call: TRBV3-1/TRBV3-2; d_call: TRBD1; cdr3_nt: TGTGCCAGCAGCCAGACAGGGGGGGGGAATCAGCCCCAGCATTTT; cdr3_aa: CASSQTGGGNQPQHF
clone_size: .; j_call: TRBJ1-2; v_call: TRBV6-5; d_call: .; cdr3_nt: TGTGCCAGCAGTTATAAACAAGGCTATGGCTACACCTTC; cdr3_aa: CASSYKQGYGYTF
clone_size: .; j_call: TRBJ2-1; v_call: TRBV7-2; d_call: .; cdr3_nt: TGTGCCAGCACAGGATCGGTGGTCAACAATGAGCAGTTCTTC; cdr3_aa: CASTGSVVNNEQFF
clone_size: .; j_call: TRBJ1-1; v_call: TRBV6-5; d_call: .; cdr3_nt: TGTGCCAGCAGTTACTCCTACGGGCCGGCCTCTGAAGCTTTCTTT; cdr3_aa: CASSYSYGPASEAFF
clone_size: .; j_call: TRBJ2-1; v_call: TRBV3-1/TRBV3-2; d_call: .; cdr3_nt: TGTGCCAGCAGCCAAGAAGCAACGGGGGAGCAGTTCTTC; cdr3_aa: CASSQEATGEQFF